This T cell receptor beta chain appears in the sequencing data of a study of cytomegalovirus exposure and HLA in healthy donors (TCRdb year 2017). About the full investigation: A later analysis indicated that the 130 or so validation repertoires were generated on the platform also employed for the roughly 650 repertoires of the first cohort. The study combined high-throughput TCR immunosequencing, statistical association of individual TCRs with disease status, and machine learning to predict cytomegalovirus infection status. The study aimed to test whether cataloging public T cell receptors could reveal signatures of past pathogen exposure. Besides the first cohort of under 700 subjects, a separate validation cohort made up of 120 different subjects was used. Broad study findings and their caveats: The classifier was reported to diagnose cytomegalovirus status with high specificity and sensitivity in both the original cohort and the validation cohort. According to the authors, the approach could potentially be generalized to other disease states and immunological phenotypes. A later analysis had no HLA typing for the validation cohort, so co-occurrence there was scored across all 120 repertoires. Across donors, most TCR sequences were observed very rarely, whereas some public TCRs were present in many individuals. Subsequent analysis determined that TCRs grouped into clusters in the first cohort also showed a tendency toward co-occurrence across the 130 or so validation repertoires, and approximately 93% of cluster scores exceeded 0. In vitro tests confirmed that a few of the cytomegalovirus-associated TCR beta chains recognize cytomegalovirus antigens. The study gave a list of over 150 TCR beta chains associated with cytomegalovirus.

A note on this clone: The specificity of this receptor is unknown. No base-level quality is on record; no much larger clone is a single base apart.

Donors formed part of the validation cohort, which comprised 95 to 150 subjects and was distinct from the first cohort of roughly 600 subjects. Libraries were made using the immunoSEQ multiplex PCR assay. As for the authors' bioinformatics: A statistical classification framework was built to diagnose cytomegalovirus status from the catalog of TCR beta chain sequences. The immuneACCESS repertoire file appears here via TCRdb, limited to in-frame rearrangements. These files lack a portion of the clones; in checked studies, under half of the deficit traces to unresolved V genes, and the cause of the others is not known. V, J and clone size are those of that table, while D and trimming were read from the DNA. This sample comprises some 74,000 clones, 80% to 95% of them detected only once. About 3.9% of the sample is in the top ten clones. This sequence originates from a woman aged 25 to 39 in good health and CMV-seronegative. The sample was PBMCs.

CDR3 region: CASSLVRVGGAGEQYF. The sequenced DNA: TGTGCCAGCAGCTTAGTTCGTGTTGGGGGGGCAGGAGAGCAGTACTTC. The V and J genes are TRBV7-2 and TRBJ2-7; the D segment could be TRBD2, given 7 matching bases. Trimming removed 1 base from V and 7 bases from J, leaving 20 bases between the germline ends. For CDR1 and CDR2, the germline V gene lists SGHTA and FQGNSA. The CDR3 has 16 amino acids, counting the end cysteine and phenylalanine. Of the read, only the CDR3 DNA is kept; its 48 bases are in frame from base 1.